This is a list of T cell receptor beta chains from one sample in a study of CD8+ T cells in alopecia areata. This table comes from immunoSEQ multiplex PCR, and its TCRdb copy is limited to in-frame clones, with some not included. The top ten clones hold roughly a fifth of a sample with 150,000 to 190,000 clones, about 53% of them seen once. The sequencing used CD8+ T cells sorted from blood, collected at week 0. These receptors all stem from a human donor with alopecia areata. Both conserved end residues are part of each CDR3. D genes are given only for firm matches. Where a row states a size, it is once, few, many or the class of an expanded clone; other rows omit it.

CDR3	DNA	D	size	V	J
CASSSLTGPGGEQYF	TGTGCCAGCAGCTCCCTTACCGGGCCAGGTGGCGAGCAGTACTTC	NA	once	TRBV7-8	TRBJ2-7
CSVSGSYGYTF	TGCAGCGTTTCCGGGAGCTATGGCTACACCTTC	NA	NA	TRBV29-1	TRBJ1-2
CASSQGGGPDTQYF	TGCGCCAGCAGCCAAGGCGGAGGGCCAGATACGCAGTATTTT	NA	few	TRBV4-3	TRBJ2-3
CASSGATGDGYTF	TGTGCCAGCAGCGGAGCGACAGGGGATGGCTACACCTTC	TRBD1	NA	TRBV9	TRBJ1-2
CASSEDRGTSYEQYF	TGTGCCAGCAGTGAGGATAGGGGTACCTCCTACGAGCAGTACTTC	NA	NA	TRBV25-1	TRBJ2-7
CAIAGLAGRDTQYF	TGTGCCATCGCCGGACTAGCGGGGAGGGATACGCAGTATTTT	TRBD2	few	TRBV10-3	TRBJ2-3
CASSYDKSSHYGYTF	TGTGCCAGCAGCTACGATAAGTCTTCCCACTATGGCTACACCTTC	NA	NA	TRBV11-2	TRBJ1-2
CASSVGDRKMNF	TGTGCCAGCAGCGTAGGGGACAGAAAGATGAACTTC	TRBD1	NA	TRBV9	TRBJ2-7
CATSHTGGRGNEQFF	TGTGCCACCAGCCATACAGGGGGGCGGGGCAATGAGCAGTTCTTC	TRBD1	few	TRBV15	TRBJ2-1
CASSEGVNTEAFF	TGTGCCAGCAGTGAGGGAGTGAACACTGAAGCTTTCTTT	NA	NA	TRBV25-1	TRBJ1-1
CASSKDRTDTQYF	TGTGCCAGCAGCAAAGACAGGACAGATACGCAGTATTTT	NA	many	TRBV21-1	TRBJ2-3
CASSLDGGNTQYF	TGTGCCAGCAGCTTAGATGGGGGTAATACGCAGTATTTT	NA	NA	TRBV7-8	TRBJ2-3
CASSLGVGTVETQYF	TGTGCCAGCAGCTTAGGTGTGGGGACGGTAGAGACCCAGTACTTC	NA	NA	TRBV7-2	TRBJ2-5
CASSLAGGPLFF	TGTGCCAGCAGCTTGGCCGGGGGGCCCCTGTTTTTT	NA	NA	TRBV5-6	TRBJ1-4
CASSPTFATNEKLFF	TGCGCCAGCAGCCCGACATTTGCAACTAATGAAAAACTGTTTTTT	NA	many	TRBV4-3	TRBJ1-4
CASSPGSGTEAFF	TGTGCCAGCAGCCCAGGCTCAGGCACTGAAGCTTTCTTT	NA	NA	TRBV9	TRBJ1-1
CASGRGEDTEAFF	TGTGCCAGCGGTAGAGGGGAGGACACTGAAGCTTTCTTT	NA	NA	TRBV7-9	TRBJ1-1
CASPPGRFGANVLTF	TGTGCCAGCCCCCCAGGGAGGTTTGGGGCCAACGTCCTGACTTTC	NA	NA	TRBV7-9	TRBJ2-6
CASSLVGNNQPQHF	TGTGCCAGCAGTTTAGTGGGAAACAATCAGCCCCAGCATTTT	NA	NA	TRBV28	TRBJ1-5
CASSLVYNEQFF	TGTGCCAGCAGCTTAGTGTACAATGAGCAGTTCTTC	NA	NA	TRBV11-2	TRBJ2-1
CSVAGGTSGTFDEQYF	TGCAGCGTCGCTGGGGGGACTAGCGGGACGTTCGACGAGCAGTACTTC	TRBD2	NA	TRBV29-1	TRBJ2-7
CASSVTDTEAFF	TGTGCCAGCAGCGTCACTGACACTGAAGCTTTCTTT	NA	NA	TRBV9	TRBJ1-1
CASSEGTGDGYTF	TGTGCCAGCAGTGAAGGGACAGGGGACGGCTACACCTTC	TRBD1	NA	TRBV6-1	TRBJ1-2
CASSVSGASGGELFF	TGTGCCAGCAGCGTTTCCGGGGCCTCGGGCGGGGAGCTGTTTTTT	NA	many	TRBV9	TRBJ2-2
CASSYRTASTDTQYF	TGCGCCAGCAGCTACAGGACCGCTAGCACAGATACGCAGTATTTT	NA	NA	TRBV5-1	TRBJ2-3
CSVLVYTEAFF	TGCAGCGTGTTAGTATACACTGAAGCTTTCTTT	NA	once	TRBV29-1	TRBJ1-1
CASSMGQGVSYEQYF	TGTGCCAGCAGCATGGGACAGGGAGTTTCCTACGAGCAGTACTTC	TRBD1	NA	TRBV13	TRBJ2-7
CASSNELYEQYF	TGTGCCAGCAGCAACGAGCTCTACGAGCAGTACTTC	NA	few	TRBV7-9	TRBJ2-7